This T cell receptor (beta chain) emerged from a study of identifying expanded T cells in peripheral blood. The repertoire was sequenced with immunoSEQ multiplex PCR; TCRdb's copy has only in-frame clones and lacks some. Of more than 75,000 clones listed, approximately 86% are singletons. CDR1 and CDR2 (germline): MNHNY, SVGAGI (reference sequence). V was pared by 6 bases and J by 6 bases, with 10 bases of the junction left unmatched. The CDR3 consists of 16 residues. Note on this clone: The target antigen is unknown.

Points from the study as a whole: About 1.2 clones differed between technical replicates, versus 16.4 and 19 over time.

Specimen: blood. The chain is built from TRBV6-6 and TRBJ2-1; 11 positions match TRBD2. This clonotype was obtained from a person aged 18 to 75 in good health. CDR3 coding DNA: TGTGCCAGCAGCCCCCCCCTAGCGGGGGGCGGCAATGAGCAGTTCTTC. Its protein product is CASSPPLAGGGNEQFF.